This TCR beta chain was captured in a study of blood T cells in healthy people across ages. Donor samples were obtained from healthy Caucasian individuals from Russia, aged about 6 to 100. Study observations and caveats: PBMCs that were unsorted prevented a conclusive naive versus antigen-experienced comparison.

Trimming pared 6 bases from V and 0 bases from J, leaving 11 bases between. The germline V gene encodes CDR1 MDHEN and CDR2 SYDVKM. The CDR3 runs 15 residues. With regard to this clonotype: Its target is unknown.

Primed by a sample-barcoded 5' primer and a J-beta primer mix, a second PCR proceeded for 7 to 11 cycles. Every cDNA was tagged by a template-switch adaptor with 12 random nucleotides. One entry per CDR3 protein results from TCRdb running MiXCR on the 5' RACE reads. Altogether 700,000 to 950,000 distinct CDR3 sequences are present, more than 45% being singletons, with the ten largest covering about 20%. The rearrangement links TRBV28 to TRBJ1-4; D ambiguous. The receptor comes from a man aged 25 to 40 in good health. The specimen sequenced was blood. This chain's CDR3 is CASRSPRSTNEKLFF. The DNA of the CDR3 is TGTGCCAGCAGGTCGCCTAGGTCAACTAATGAAAAACTGTTTTTT. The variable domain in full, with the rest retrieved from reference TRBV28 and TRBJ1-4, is DVKVTQSSRYLVKRTGEKVFLECVQDMDHENMFWYRQDPGLGLRLIYFSYDVKMKEKGDIPEGYSVSREKKERFSLILESASTNQTSMYLCASRSPRSTNEKLFFGSGTQLSVL.